Shown below are 15 T cell receptor beta chains from a single sample sequenced in a study of blood T cell repertoires in COVID-19. Libraries were prepared by immunoSEQ multiplex PCR; TCRdb keeps only in-frame clonotypes and omits some of them. The sample yields approximately 230,000 clones, around 88% seen once. Sequenced: peripheral blood. All receptors come from an elderly man with acute or convalescent COVID-19.

The chain combines TRBV5-1 with TRBJ1-6, with D perhaps TRBD1 (6 bases). There are 18 residues in the CDR3. From germline, CDR1 is SGHRS and CDR2 YFSETQ. V gave up 0 bases and J gave up 0 bases, with 13 bases separating them. The CDR3 nucleotides read TGCGCCAGCAGCTTGGCGACAGGATTGAGCTCCTATAATTCACCCCTCCACTTT. Translated, it gives CASSLATGLSSYNSPLHF. Variable domain in full (rest from reference TRBV5-1 and TRBJ1-6): KAGVTQTPRYLIKTRGQQVTLSCSPISGHRSVSWYQQTPGQGLQFLFEYFSETQRNKGNFPGRFSGRQFSNSRSEMNVSTLELGDSALYLCASSLATGLSSYNSPLHFGNGTRLTVT.

The V and J genes are TRBV7-9 and TRBJ1-2; D possibly corresponds to TRBD1 (5 bases). CDR1 and CDR2 (germline): SEHNR, FQNEAQ (reference sequence). The CDR3 consists of 13 residues. Trimming pared 1 base from V and 7 bases from J, leaving 10 bases between. The CDR3 sequence is CASSLDGRGGYTF. The CDR3 DNA reads TGTGCCAGCAGCTTAGATGGGAGGGGTGGCTACACCTTC.

The J gene is TRBJ2-7, the V gene TRBV27; D remains ambiguous. The germline V and J ends were trimmed by 2 bases and 5 bases, with 13 bases remaining between them. The V gene's germline CDR1 is MNHEY and CDR2 SMNVEV (reference sequence). The CDR3 spans 14 residues. CDR3: CASSLVGEAHEQYF. CDR3 sequence (DNA): TGTGCCAGCAGTTTAGTCGGAGAGGCCCACGAGCAGTACTTC.

J is TRBJ2-7 and V is TRBV6-6; D is ambiguous. Trimming took 0 bases from V and 4 from J, leaving 13 bases between them. Germline lookup yields CDR1 MNHNY and CDR2 SVGAGI (reference sequence). CDR3 length: 15 amino acids. CDR3 nucleotides: TGTGCCAGCAGTTACTCTGGTGGGCCCATTTACGAGCAGTACTTC. It translates to CASSYSGGPIYEQYF.

Comments on this clone: Other DNA sequences in the sample encode the same CDR3. The chain employs TRBV7-2 and TRBJ1-1; maybe TRBD1 (5 bases). The CDR3 extends over 15 amino acids. CDR1 and CDR2 (germline): SGHTA, FQGNSA. Between the trimmed V and J ends, which lost 1 base and 0 bases, there was a span of 9 bases. In DNA form, the CDR3 reads TGTGCCAGCAGCTTAGAGGGGCAAGTGAACACTGAAGCTTTCTTT. Its protein product is CASSLEGQVNTEAFF.

A single count supports this clone. The chain recombines TRBV6-5 with TRBJ1-4; tentative D call: TRBD1 (5 bases). This CDR3 region has 15 residues. The ends were cut back, 10 bases at V and 11 bases at J, with 26 bases in the middle. Germline CDR1 is MNHEY and CDR2 is SVGAGI. Here the CDR3 reads CAIKPDSARRDKLFF. In DNA form, the CDR3 reads TGTGCCATCAAACCTGACAGCGCTCGGCGGGATAAACTGTTTTTT.

This chain links TRBV5-1 with TRBJ2-7; 12 nucleotides align to TRBD2. CDR1 is SGHRS and CDR2 is YFSETQ in the germline V gene. The trim removed 0 bases at V and 4 bases at J, leaving 11 bases unmatched. The CDR3 runs 18 residues. As DNA, the CDR3 is TGCGCCAGCAGCTTGGCTCCTAGCGGGAGGGCCCTCTGGTACGAGCAGTACTTC. This codes for CASSLAPSGRALWYEQYF. The entire variable domain, with the rest obtained from reference TRBV5-1 and TRBJ2-7, is as follows: KAGVTQTPRYLIKTRGQQVTLSCSPISGHRSVSWYQQTPGQGLQFLFEYFSETQRNKGNFPGRFSGRQFSNSRSEMNVSTLELGDSALYLCASSLAPSGRALWYEQYFGPGTRLTVT.

V is TRBV11-2 and J is TRBJ1-1, with D unclear. The CDR3 extends over 15 amino acids. The V gene's germline CDR1 is SGHAT and CDR2 FQNNGV. The ends were cut back, 5 bases at V and 0 bases at J, with 13 bases in the middle. The CDR3 nucleotides are TGTGCCAGCAGCCGGGAGGGAGGGATGAACACTGAAGCTTTCTTT. Amino acid sequence: CASSREGGMNTEAFF. Full variable domain (outside the CDR3, taken from reference TRBV11-2 and TRBJ1-1): EAGVAQSPRYKIIEKRQSVAFWCNPISGHATLYWYQQILGQGPKLLIQFQNNGVVDDSQLPKDRFSAERLKGVDSTLKIQPAKLEDSAVYLCASSREGGMNTEAFFGQGTRLTVV.

The V gene is TRBV10-1, the J gene TRBJ1-6; weak D call: TRBD1 (6 bases). CDR1 is WNHNN, CDR2 SYGVQD, per germline (reference sequence). Trimming pared 7 bases from V and 3 bases from J, leaving 22 bases between. This CDR3 is built from 18 residues. This chain's CDR3 is CASTPGQDDKNYNSPLHF. The CDR3 DNA reads as TGCGCCAGCACCCCGGGACAAGACGATAAAAACTATAATTCACCCCTCCACTTT.

V and J are TRBV5-4 and TRBJ1-1, with D unclear. The CDR3 is 15 residues long. V lost 3 bases, J lost 6 bases, and 18 bases lay in between. CDR1 is SGHNT, CDR2 YYREEE, per germline (reference sequence). The CDR3 DNA is TGTGCCAGCAGCTGGAGCGGGCCGAAAGGCCCTGAAGCTTTCTTT. Translation: CASSWSGPKGPEAFF.

This chain links TRBV11-2 with TRBJ2-1; 7 nucleotides line up with TRBD1. The CDR3 sequence is 15 residues long. Germline CDR1 and CDR2: SGHAT and FQNNGV. J lost 0 bases, V lost 6 bases, and 5 bases had no gene match. CDR3 nucleotide sequence: TGTGCCAGCAGTCTACAGGGGAGCTCCTACAATGAGCAGTTCTTC. Protein: CASSLQGSSYNEQFF.

This chain connects TRBV19 to TRBJ2-2, with D possibly matching TRBD1 (6 bases). V lost 7 bases and J lost 5, with 17 bases in between. Germline V CDR1 and CDR2: LNHDA, SQIVND (reference sequence). This CDR3 has 15 residues. CDR3 coding DNA: TGTGCCAGTACCATGGGGACACATGGGACCGGGGAGCTGTTTTTT. Amino acids: CASTMGTHGTGELFF.

The gene calls are TRBV7-2 and TRBJ1-2; 7 bases match TRBD1. This CDR3 has 13 residues. CDR1 is SGHTA, CDR2 FQGNSA, per germline. Unmatched junction bases numbered 4, after V lost 5 bases and J lost 4 bases. This CDR3 is CASSPTGTYGYTF. For the CDR3, the DNA is TGTGCCAGCAGCCCGACAGGGACCTATGGCTACACCTTC.

This clone was picked up a small number of times. The chain has TRBV6-4 and TRBJ2-2; tentatively, D is TRBD1 (5 bases). Germline V gene lookup returns CDR1 MRHNA and CDR2 SNTAGT. The CDR3 runs 15 residues. V was trimmed by 0 bases and J by 1 base, leaving 6 bases between them. CDR3 in amino acids: CASSDSRENTGELFF. Here the CDR3 DNA reads TGTGCCAGCAGTGACTCCAGGGAGAACACCGGGGAGCTGTTTTTT.

The genes are TRBV7-2 and TRBJ1-2; 11 nucleotides align to TRBD1. The germline V gene encodes CDR1 SGHTA and CDR2 FQGNSA. The CDR3 spans 15 residues. The V segment lost 1 base and the J segment 7 bases; nucleotides outside the gene matches: 5. CDR3 amino acids: CASSLGADRGLGYTF. Written as DNA, the CDR3 is TGTGCCAGCAGCTTAGGTGCGGACAGGGGGCTTGGCTACACCTTC.